This entry features one TCR beta chain sequence. Between the trimmed V and J ends, which lost 3 bases and 0 bases, there was a span of 18 bases. The CDR3 sequence is 19 residues long. Germline V gene lookup returns CDR1 LGHNA and CDR2 YSLEER. The data were taken from a study of blood T cell repertoires in COVID-19. Across the whole study: Samples representing acute and convalescent COVID-19 were sourced from the United States, Italy and Spain.

Study members were between roughly 18 and 89 years old and lived in approximately 25 US regions. Cohorts were based on clinical histories the participants reported. Assay used: immunoSEQ multiplex PCR; TCRdb lists only in-frame clones, some missing. The sample has fewer than 300,000 clones, around nine tenths seen once. This receptor was identified in a woman aged 25 to 39 who had recovered from COVID-19. Input material: PBMCs or T cells enriched from blood (not recorded which). The chain combines TRBV4-3 with TRBJ2-6, with TRBD1 as a possible D gene (6 bases). CDR3 bases: TGCGCCAGCAGCCAGAGATTCGACAGGCTAAGCTCTGGGGCCAACGTCCTGACTTTC. This translates into CASSQRFDRLSSGANVLTF.